The 31 T cell receptor beta chains reported below all come from one sample, sequenced in a study of blood T cells in healthy people across ages. Next came a second PCR, run for about 6 to 12 cycles, which used a sample-barcoded 5' primer along with a J-beta primer mix. A single record per CDR3 protein comes from TCRdb applying MiXCR to the 5' RACE reads. Found here are 1.5 million to 2 million distinct CDR3 sequences, around 36% of them singletons; the top ten hold about 10%. The sequenced sample consisted of blood. Receptors originate from a woman younger than 45 in good health.

V gene TRBV15 combines with J gene TRBJ1-2, with 7 bases fitting TRBD1. CDR1 and CDR2 from the germline V gene are LNHNV and YYDKDF (reference sequence). The CDR3 spans 15 residues. Germline trimming cut 4 bases from V and 0 bases from J; bases unmatched to any gene: 5. The CDR3 reads CATSTRDSSNYGYTF. The CDR3 DNA follows: TGTGCCACCAGCACTAGGGACAGTTCTAACTATGGCTACACCTTC.

Points on this clonotype: An end of the junction differs from the germline gene, which may be a read error. V and J are TRBV5-6 and TRBJ1-2; D may be TRBD1 (6 bases). Germline CDR1 is SGHDT and CDR2 is YYEEEE. The CDR3 has 14 amino acids. CDR3 DNA: TGTGCCGGCAGCCCAGAGGGCAGGGGTCATGGCTACACCTTC. Translating it yields CAGSPEGRGHGYTF. Full variable domain (outside the CDR3, taken from reference TRBV5-6 and TRBJ1-2): DAGVTQSPTHLIKTRGQQVTLRCSPKSGHDTVSWYQQALGQGPQFIFQYYEEEERQRGNFPDRFSGHQFPNYSSELNVNALLLGDSALYLCAGSPEGRGHGYTFGSGTRLTVV.

This clonotype has at least ten counts. The V and J genes are TRBV29-1 and TRBJ2-7, with TRBD2 identical over 10 bases. The J segment lost 0 bases and the V segment lost 6 bases, leaving 8 bases of the junction unmatched. CDR1 is SQVTM and CDR2 is ANQGSEA in the germline V gene. The CDR3 contains 15 residues. The CDR3 DNA sequence: TGCAGCGTCCTTGGACTAGCGGAGAGCTCCTACGAGCAGTACTTC. Its protein product is CSVLGLAESSYEQYF.

This chain links TRBV7-9 with TRBJ2-7; no clear D. The CDR3 is 16 residues long. V was trimmed by 1 base and J by 3 bases, leaving 16 bases between them. Looked up from germline, CDR1 is SEHNR and CDR2 is FQNEAQ (reference sequence). CDR3 sequence (DNA): TGTGCCAGCAGCTTAGGCTTCGGAATCCAAGTCTACGAGCAGTACTTC. It codes for CASSLGFGIQVYEQYF.

With respect to this clonotype: The junction does not match germline at one end; this may be a read error. The chain uses TRBV7-9 and TRBJ1-2; D ambiguous. The germline V gene encodes CDR1 SEHNR and CDR2 FQNEAQ (reference sequence). CDR3 length equals 15 residues. The CDR3 here is CASRSADRGPYCYTF. Written as DNA, the CDR3 is TGTGCCAGCAGGAGCGCGGACCGCGGGCCCTATTGCTACACCTTC.

J is TRBJ2-3 and V is TRBV15, with 11 bases that match TRBD2. CDR1 LNHNV and CDR2 YYDKDF come from the germline V gene (reference sequence). The ends lost 0 bases at V and 0 bases at J; junction bases unmatched: 5. CDR3 length equals 18 residues. The CDR3 coding sequence is TGTGCCACCAGCAGAGAGCCTAGCGGGGGGACTAGCACAGATACGCAGTATTTT. Encoded protein: CATSREPSGGTSTDTQYF.

This clonotype came up once. The chain combines TRBV5-1 with TRBJ1-2; perhaps TRBD1 as D (6 bases). In germline, CDR1 is SGHRS, CDR2 YFSETQ. Between the trimmed V and J ends, which lost 2 bases and 5 bases, there was a span of 19 bases. The CDR3 is 16 residues long. The CDR3 DNA sequence: TGCGCCAGCAGCTTCGGGGACACCAAATCTCAATATGGCTACACCTTC. This encodes CASSFGDTKSQYGYTF. Combining the CDR3 with reference TRBV5-1 and TRBJ1-2 gives the whole variable domain KAGVTQTPRYLIKTRGQQVTLSCSPISGHRSVSWYQQTPGQGLQFLFEYFSETQRNKGNFPGRFSGRQFSNSRSEMNVSTLELGDSALYLCASSFGDTKSQYGYTFGSGTRLTVV.

The chain is built from TRBV7-9 and TRBJ2-5; TRBD1 matches at 9 bases. The CDR3 extends over 17 amino acids. CDR1 SEHNR and CDR2 FQNEAQ come from the germline V gene (reference sequence). The ends lost 5 bases at V and 2 bases at J; junction bases unmatched: 12. CDR3 nucleotides: TGTGCCAGCAGCAAACCGTACATAGGACAGGGGCAAGAGACCCAGTACTTC. Translation: CASSKPYIGQGQETQYF.

There are a few counts of this clonotype. The genes are TRBV14 and TRBJ2-5; D possibly corresponds to TRBD1 (5 bases). The last part of the DNA fits TRBJ2-7 better; the J call may be wrong. Germline CDR1 SGHDN, CDR2 FVKESK. The CDR3 covers 16 residues. In DNA, the CDR3 is TGTGCCAGCAGCCCTCAGGGTAGTCCCCGATGGTACGAGCAGTACTTC. Translating gives CASSPQGSPRWYEQYF.

In this sample, this clonotype turned up a few times. V and J are TRBV20-1 and TRBJ1-6, with D perhaps matching TRBD1 (5 bases). Between the trimmed V and J ends, which lost 0 bases and 3 bases, there was a span of 9 bases. The CDR3 is made up of 15 amino acids. Germline V gene sequence: CDR1 DFQATT, CDR2 SNEGSKA (reference sequence). CDR3 protein: CSARDTGRYNSPLHF. CDR3 coding DNA: TGCAGTGCTAGAGATACAGGCCGCTATAATTCACCCCTCCACTTT.

This clonotype was seen a handful of times. J is TRBJ1-6 and V is TRBV3-1; 9 bases are a match to TRBD1. The ends lost 1 base at V and 6 bases at J; junction bases unmatched: 4. The germline CDR1 and CDR2 sequences are LGHDT and YNNKEL (reference sequence). This CDR3 comprises 16 residues. CDR3 in amino acids: CASSQGTGEINSPLHF. CDR3 sequence (DNA): TGTGCCAGCAGCCAAGGGACAGGGGAGATTAATTCACCCCTCCACTTT.

This sequence joins TRBV20-1 and TRBJ2-1; 9 nucleotides align to TRBD2. V lost 0 bases and J lost 6; bases outside the gene matches: 6. The CDR3 is made up of 15 amino acids. Germline V gives CDR1 DFQATT, CDR2 SNEGSKA (reference sequence). The CDR3 reads CSARDRAGGLNEQFF. The CDR3 nucleotides read TGCAGTGCTAGAGATCGGGCGGGAGGGCTCAATGAGCAGTTCTTC.

V usage is TRBV20-1 and J usage is TRBJ2-1, with D perhaps TRBD1 or TRBD2 (5 bases each). The J call may be in error: the DNA end matches TRBJ2-7 better. This CDR3 comprises 15 residues. Germline lookup yields CDR1 DFQATT and CDR2 SNEGSKA (reference sequence). The CDR3 loop reads CSASYIRRDVYEQYF. CDR3 nucleotides: TGCAGTGCTAGCTATATAAGACGGGACGTCTACGAGCAGTACTTC.

This rearrangement joins TRBV18 to TRBJ2-3; D call uncertain. Trimming cost V 3 bases and J 1 base, with 11 bases left between them. The CDR3 consists of 15 residues. Germline V lookup: CDR1 KGHSH, CDR2 LQKENI. CDR3 sequence reads: CASSPPELRTDTQYF. As DNA, the CDR3 is TGTGCCAGCTCACCGCCAGAACTTCGCACAGATACGCAGTATTTT. The variable domain in full, with the rest retrieved from reference TRBV18 and TRBJ2-3, is NAGVMQNPRHLVRRRGQEARLRCSPMKGHSHVYWYRQLPEEGLKFMVYLQKENIIDESGMPKERFSAEFPKEGPSILRIQQVVRGDSAAYFCASSPPELRTDTQYFGPGTRLTVL.

This chain connects TRBV4-1 to TRBJ2-3; 8 bases agree with TRBD2. After removal of 3 bases from V and 7 bases from J, the junction contained 12 bases not matched to a gene. This CDR3 is 16 amino acids long. Germline CDR1 MGHRA, CDR2 YSYEKL. This CDR3 is CASSHTSGGLEYTQYF. CDR3 in DNA: TGCGCCAGCAGCCACACCTCGGGGGGGCTGGAGTATACGCAGTATTTT.

The chain recombines TRBV20-1 with TRBJ1-1; tentatively, D is TRBD1 (6 bases). CDR1 is DFQATT and CDR2 is SNEGSKA in the germline V gene (reference sequence). This CDR3 has 15 residues. The V end lost 3 bases, the J end lost 0 bases, and 14 bases lay between the germline ends. The CDR3 protein is CSASLQGPMNTEAFF. CDR3 nucleotides: TGCAGTGCTAGTCTTCAGGGGCCCATGAACACTGAAGCTTTCTTT.

The rearrangement uses TRBV2 and TRBJ2-5, with 12 bases matching TRBD2. From germline, CDR1 is SNHLY and CDR2 FYNNEI. J gave up 5 bases and V 7 bases, and 8 bases lay outside the gene matches. CDR3 size: 15 residues. The CDR3, as DNA: TGTGCCAGCAAGTACAGACTAGCGGGGGAGGAGACCCAGTACTTC. Its protein product is CASKYRLAGEETQYF.

In this sample, this clonotype turned up many times. The CDR3 nucleotides are TGCGCCAGCAGCCAAGACGGAGGTAGGGCAGATACGCAGTATTTT. Translated, it gives CASSQDGGRADTQYF. V usage is TRBV4-1 and J usage is TRBJ2-3, with D possibly matching TRBD2 (5 bases). Trimming took off 0 bases at V and 4 bases at J, with 11 bases between the two ends. This CDR3 contains 15 residues. CDR1 and CDR2 from the germline V gene are MGHRA and YSYEKL.

This clonotype was observed a few times. The rearrangement uses TRBV20-1 and TRBJ2-7, with D hard to call. CDR1 is DFQATT and CDR2 is SNEGSKA in the germline V gene (reference sequence). The CDR3 sequence is 11 residues long. V was pared by 0 bases and J by 7 bases, with 7 bases between. The CDR3 reads CSAREYEEQYF. CDR3 DNA sequence: TGCAGTGCTAGAGAGTACGAAGAGCAGTACTTC.

This clonotype was counted at least ten times. The rearrangement uses TRBV12-3 or TRBV12-4 and TRBJ1-2; a weak D match, TRBD1 (5 bases). With 6 bases removed from V and 5 bases from J, the gap between germline ends came to 10 bases. CDR3 length equals 12 residues. CDR3 coding DNA: TGTGCCAGCAGACAGCAGGGTTATGGCTACACCTTC. Translating it yields CASRQQGYGYTF.

This clonotype was picked up a small number of times. The chain couples TRBV9 to TRBJ2-6; D is perhaps TRBD1 (7 bases). Trimming removed 3 bases from V and 3 bases from J, with 13 bases in between. CDR1 and CDR2 from the germline V gene are SGDLS and YYNGEE. The CDR3 consists of 16 residues. CDR3 nucleotide sequence: TGTGCCAGCAGCGCCCCAGGGGGGCTTGGGGCCAACGTCCTGACTTTC. It yields the protein CASSAPGGLGANVLTF.

A few counts support this clonotype. The rearrangement joins TRBV7-2 to TRBJ1-1; 7 nucleotides agree with TRBD1. In germline, CDR1 is SGHTA, CDR2 FQGNSA. This CDR3 is built from 15 residues. After removal of 5 bases from V and 1 base from J, the junction contained 7 bases not matched to a gene. The CDR3 region has the DNA TGTGCCAGCAGCACGCCGGGACAGCCGAACACTGAAGCTTTCTTT. Its protein product is CASSTPGQPNTEAFF. Variable domain in full (rest from reference TRBV7-2 and TRBJ1-1): GAGVSQSPSNKVTEKGKDVELRCDPISGHTALYWYRQSLGQGLEFLIYFQGNSAPDKSGLPSDRFSAERTGGSVSTLTIQRTQQEDSAVYLCASSTPGQPNTEAFFGQGTRLTVV.

This clonotype was observed a few times. This rearrangement joins TRBV7-8 to TRBJ1-4; 8 bases line up with TRBD1. The germline V gene has CDR1 SGHVS and CDR2 FQNEAQ. The junction had 5 bases not matched to a gene; V was cut back by 4 bases and J by 7 bases. This CDR3 is 14 amino acids long. The CDR3: CASSSWTGSEKLFF. For the CDR3, the DNA is TGTGCCAGCAGCTCCTGGACAGGGTCTGAAAAACTGTTTTTT.

This clonotype has only a few counts. The chain combines TRBV4-1 with TRBJ2-7, with a weak D call TRBD1 (5 bases). Trimming shortened V by 0 bases and J by 0 bases, and 15 bases separated the two germline ends. Germline V gene data show CDR1 as MGHRA and CDR2 as YSYEKL. The CDR3 covers 17 residues. CDR3 region: CASSQDPGHSTSYEQYF. The CDR3 DNA is TGCGCCAGCAGCCAAGATCCCGGACATTCGACCTCCTACGAGCAGTACTTC.

The table lists this clonotype with a few counts. The chain couples TRBV2 to TRBJ2-6; TRBD1 matches 9 bases. The ends lost 5 bases at V and 1 base at J; junction bases unmatched: 12. Per germline, CDR1 SNHLY and CDR2 FYNNEI. The CDR3 runs to 19 residues. Written as DNA, the CDR3 is TGTGCCAGCAGTAAGATATGGGGACAGGGAGAGTCTGGGGCCAACGTCCTGACTTTC. Translating gives CASSKIWGQGESGANVLTF.

This clonotype turned up a few times. A single base separates this from a much larger clone, so it may be a read error. The rearrangement joins TRBV6-5 to TRBJ1-2; 7 bases fit TRBD1. Germline V gives CDR1 MNHEY, CDR2 SVGAGI. This CDR3 spans 13 amino acids. J was trimmed by 7 bases and V by 6 bases; bases with no gene match: 8. The CDR3 spells CASSFGTDFGYTF. Written as DNA, the CDR3 is TGTGCCAGCAGCTTCGGGACAGACTTTGGCTACACCTTC.

This chain links TRBV15 with TRBJ2-5; D gene unclear. The germline CDR1 and CDR2 sequences are LNHNV and YYDKDF (reference sequence). This CDR3 has 13 residues. Between the trimmed V and J ends, which lost 3 bases and 4 bases, there was a span of 9 bases. The CDR3 region has the DNA TGTGCCACCAGCAGGGCTGGGCTAGAGACCCAGTACTTC. Protein product: CATSRAGLETQYF.

This clonotype was seen a handful of times. The chain links TRBV2 to TRBJ2-3, with 11 bases identical to TRBD2. V was pared by 11 bases and J by 1 base, with 11 bases of the junction left unmatched. This CDR3 contains 16 residues. Germline CDR1 SNHLY, CDR2 FYNNEI. The CDR3 nucleotides read TGTGCCTCCCACGGTCTAGCGGGGGGCCGCACAGATACGCAGTATTTT. Its translation is CASHGLAGGRTDTQYF.

This clonotype was seen more than once but under ten times. J is TRBJ2-1 and V is TRBV30; D possibly corresponds to TRBD1 (6 bases). Trimming removed 1 base at V and 6 bases at J, with 10 bases between. Germline V gene lookup returns CDR1 GTSNPN and CDR2 SVGIG (reference sequence). The CDR3 spans 13 residues. The CDR3 nucleotides read TGTGCCTGGAGTGAGTTAGGGGGCAATGAGCAGTTCTTC. Amino acid sequence: CAWSELGGNEQFF.

This clonotype was recorded a few times. The CDR3 DNA reads as TGTGCCAGCAGCTTCTCGCGAGTGACCCACTATGGCTACACCTTC. Amino acids: CASSFSRVTHYGYTF. The chain is built from TRBV7-9 and TRBJ1-2; D gene unclear. The V gene lost 3 bases and the J gene lost 3 bases, with 14 bases spanning the gap. Germline assignment: CDR1 SEHNR and CDR2 FQNEAQ (reference sequence). The CDR3 length is 15 residues.

This sequence joins TRBV27 and TRBJ2-5; 11 nucleotides align to TRBD2. Germline V gene lookup returns CDR1 MNHEY and CDR2 SMNVEV (reference sequence). This CDR3 contains 16 residues. V lost 5 bases and J lost 4; bases outside the gene matches: 9. CDR3 nucleotide sequence: TGTGCCAGCAGTCAGGCCGTAGCGGGGGGGAGAGAGACCCAGTACTTC. Residues: CASSQAVAGGRETQYF.